Each of the 32 T cell receptor beta chains below was sequenced from the same sample in a study of cytomegalovirus exposure and HLA in healthy donors. With 60 Vbeta and 13 Jbeta primers, the PCR was carried out. Some clones are missing from TCRdb's copy, which holds only in-frame ones; the method was immunoSEQ multiplex PCR. The data hold approximately 150,000 clones, with roughly 80% observed a single time. The sample consisted of PBMCs. These receptor sequences come from a man aged 40-49 years in good health and CMV-seropositive.

The chain joins TRBV2 to TRBJ1-2, with 8 bases that match TRBD1. This CDR3 contains 15 residues. CDR1 is SNHLY, CDR2 FYNNEI, per germline. The trim removed 6 bases at V and 6 bases at J, leaving 12 bases unmatched. The CDR3 nucleotides read TGTGCCAGCAGAGCCACGGGGACAGGCCCCCATGGCTACACCTTC. Translated: CASRATGTGPHGYTF.

The rearrangement links TRBV11-2 to TRBJ2-5; TRBD1 might be the D (5 bases). The J call may be in error: the DNA end matches TRBJ2-7 better. The CDR3 consists of 14 residues. Germline CDR1 is SGHAT and CDR2 is FQNNGV. The CDR3 DNA sequence: TGTGCCAGCAGCTTATTCAGGGTTTCTTACGAGCAGTACTTC. Its translation: CASSLFRVSYEQYF.

V gene TRBV6-6 combines with J gene TRBJ1-4; 10 bases line up with TRBD1. After removal of 6 bases from V and 8 bases from J, the junction contained 12 bases not matched to a gene. Looked up from germline, CDR1 is MNHNY and CDR2 is SVGAGI (reference sequence). The CDR3 has 16 amino acids. The CDR3 reads CASSPKGWGQGEKLFF. CDR3 bases: TGTGCCAGCAGCCCAAAAGGATGGGGACAGGGGGAAAAACTGTTTTTT.

J is TRBJ2-7 and V is TRBV12-5; D possibly corresponds to TRBD2 (6 bases). This CDR3 contains 13 residues. CDR1 LGHNT and CDR2 FRNRAP come from the germline V gene. V lost 2 bases, J lost 3 bases, and 8 bases lay in between. Written as DNA, the CDR3 is TGTGCTAGTGGTTTGCCGGGAGTCTACGAGCAGTACTTC. It is translated as CASGLPGVYEQYF.

The chain couples TRBV5-1 to TRBJ2-7; D is uncertain. This CDR3 is 13 amino acids long. Trimming removed 0 bases from V and 1 base from J, with 5 bases in between. Germline CDR1 and CDR2: SGHRS and YFSETQ. The DNA for the CDR3 is TGCGCCAGCAGCTTGGCACAATCCTACGAGCAGTACTTC. This gives the protein CASSLAQSYEQYF.

This clone was recorded only once. This chain links TRBV10-3 with TRBJ2-3; 8 nucleotides match TRBD1. V shed 3 bases and J 0 bases; nucleotides not matched to a gene: 2. CDR1 is ENHRY, CDR2 SYGVKD, per germline. This CDR3 region has 15 residues. As DNA, the CDR3 is TGTGCCATCAGTGACCGGGACAGGAGCACAGATACGCAGTATTTT. This encodes CAISDRDRSTDTQYF.

CDR3 sequence: CASRGQGASLFF. The CDR3 bases are TGTGCCAGCAGGGGACAGGGAGCCTCCCTGTTTTTT. The chain uses TRBV2 and TRBJ1-4, with TRBD1 identical over 9 bases. This CDR3 contains 12 residues. V lost 6 bases to trimming and J lost 14 bases; unmatched junction nucleotides: 7. In germline, CDR1 is SNHLY, CDR2 FYNNEI.

This chain uses TRBV12-5 with TRBJ2-1; the D gene is possibly TRBD2 (6 bases). Trimming pared 0 bases from V and 7 bases from J, leaving 13 bases between. Germline CDR1 and CDR2: LGHNT and FRNRAP. The CDR3 runs to 15 residues. CDR3 sequence reads: CASGLVRGDRNEQFF. In DNA, the CDR3 is TGTGCTAGTGGTTTGGTACGCGGGGACCGTAATGAGCAGTTCTTC. Full variable domain (missing parts from reference TRBV12-5 and TRBJ2-1): DARVTQTPRHKVTEMGQEVTMRCQPILGHNTVFWYRQTMMQGLELLAYFRNRAPLDDSGMPKDRFSAEMPDATLATLKIQPSEPRDSAVYFCASGLVRGDRNEQFFGPGTRLTVL.

The gene calls are TRBV11-2 and TRBJ2-7; 8 bases align to TRBD2. V lost 3 bases to trimming and J lost 5 bases; unmatched junction nucleotides: 9. The CDR3 is 15 amino acids. Germline CDR1 SGHAT, CDR2 FQNNGV. The CDR3 DNA reads as TGTGCCAGCAGCTTGATGGGGAGCGGGAGAGACGAGCAGTACTTC. Translating it yields CASSLMGSGRDEQYF.

This chain connects TRBV19 to TRBJ1-5; TRBD1 matches 7 bases. With V trimmed by 6 bases and J by 1 base, 6 bases remained unmatched. The V gene's germline CDR1 is LNHDA and CDR2 SQIVND (reference sequence). This CDR3 spans 15 amino acids. The CDR3 protein is CASRTTGASNQPQHF. Here the CDR3 DNA reads TGTGCCAGTAGGACCACAGGGGCCAGCAATCAGCCCCAGCATTTT.

The gene calls are TRBV7-2 and TRBJ2-7; TRBD1 aligns across 8 bases. Germline loops: CDR1 SGHTA, CDR2 FQGNSA. This CDR3 is built from 14 residues. The J segment lost 3 bases and the V segment lost 5 bases, leaving 6 bases of the junction unmatched. This chain's CDR3 is CASSPGTGFYEQYF. Written as DNA, the CDR3 is TGTGCCAGCAGCCCCGGGACAGGTTTCTACGAGCAGTACTTC.

This clone was counted only a few times. The chain combines TRBV5-6 with TRBJ2-7; 11 positions match TRBD1. This CDR3 region has 16 residues. Per germline, CDR1 SGHDT and CDR2 YYEEEE. V trimming: 5 bases; J trimming: 3 bases; junction bases outside the gene matches: 10. CDR3 protein: CASSWALGTGGYEQYF. The CDR3 bases are TGTGCCAGCAGTTGGGCTCTCGGGACAGGGGGCTACGAGCAGTACTTC. The whole variable domain, filled in from reference TRBV5-6 and TRBJ2-7, reads DAGVTQSPTHLIKTRGQQVTLRCSPKSGHDTVSWYQQALGQGPQFIFQYYEEEERQRGNFPDRFSGHQFPNYSSELNVNALLLGDSALYLCASSWALGTGGYEQYFGPGTRLTVT.

As to this clone: One junction end does not reproduce the germline sequence, and a read error may be involved. This chain links TRBV7-9 with TRBJ2-7; D is possibly TRBD1 (5 bases). CDR3 length: 12 residues. The V gene's germline CDR1 is SEHNR and CDR2 FQNEAQ (reference sequence). The CDR3 spells CSSSVQGYEQYF. The CDR3 bases are TGTTCCAGCAGCGTGCAGGGCTACGAGCAGTACTTC.

This chain joins TRBV5-6 and TRBJ1-5; 7 nucleotides agree with TRBD1. Looked up from germline, CDR1 is SGHDT and CDR2 is YYEEEE. V shed 3 bases and J 8 bases; nucleotides not matched to a gene: 17. The CDR3 length is 17 residues. Written as DNA, the CDR3 is TGTGCCAGCAGCTACCACAGGGGCCACCAAACGATGGAGCCCCAGCATTTT. It yields the protein CASSYHRGHQTMEPQHF.

The chain combines TRBV10-3 with TRBJ2-7, with 8 bases that match TRBD1. The CDR3 is 11 amino acids. The germline V gene encodes CDR1 ENHRY and CDR2 SYGVKD. V trimming: 6 bases; J trimming: 5 bases; junction bases outside the gene matches: 0. In DNA form, the CDR3 reads TGTGCCATCAGGGGACAGGACGAGCAGTACTTC. This encodes CAIRGQDEQYF.

This clone is a singleton in its sample. This rearrangement joins TRBV4-1 to TRBJ2-1; 7 bases match TRBD1. The CDR3 has 15 residues. Trimming took 5 bases from V and 0 from J; bases not matched to a gene: 4. Germline CDR1 reads MGHRA; CDR2 reads YSYEKL. In DNA form, the CDR3 reads TGCGCCAGCAGCGTGACAGGGAGCTCCTACAATGAGCAGTTCTTC. Translated: CASSVTGSSYNEQFF.

The CDR3 spells CASSFRRGARAYNEQFF. The CDR3, as DNA: TGCGCCAGCAGCTTCCGACGTGGGGCTAGAGCCTACAATGAGCAGTTCTTC. This chain connects TRBV5-1 to TRBJ2-1; D may be TRBD1 (5 bases). The CDR3 has 17 residues. Trimming left V 2 bases short and J 2 bases short, with 17 bases between. The germline V gene has CDR1 SGHRS and CDR2 YFSETQ.

Worth noting for this clone: The junction and the germline gene differ at one end; a read error may be behind it. This sample also contains other DNA sequences that code for the same CDR3. The J gene is TRBJ1-1, the V gene TRBV28; D ambiguous. In germline, CDR1 is MDHEN, CDR2 SYDVKM. This CDR3 spans 12 amino acids. The DNA for the CDR3 is TGCGCCAGCAGTTCCCTAAGCACTGAAGCTTTCTTT. It is translated as CASSSLSTEAFF.

This chain uses TRBV5-1 with TRBJ1-2, with 7 bases matching TRBD1. The length of the CDR3 is 15 residues. J lost 2 bases, V lost 3 bases, and 7 bases had no gene match. Germline V gene data show CDR1 as SGHRS and CDR2 as YFSETQ. Here the CDR3 reads CASSSGTAPNYGYTF. DNA of the CDR3: TGCGCCAGCAGCTCCGGGACAGCACCAAACTATGGCTACACCTTC.

This clone was recorded a few times. The chain employs TRBV7-9 and TRBJ1-2; D not resolved. V lost 2 bases to trimming and J lost 0 bases, with 4 bases between them. Per germline, CDR1 SEHNR and CDR2 FQNEAQ (reference sequence). This CDR3 has 13 amino acids. The CDR3, as DNA: TGTGCCAGCAGCTTAACAGCTAACTATGGCTACACCTTC. Encoded protein: CASSLTANYGYTF. Full variable domain (missing parts from reference TRBV7-9 and TRBJ1-2): DTGVSQNPRHKITKRGQNVTFRCDPISEHNRLYWYRQTLGQGPEFLTYFQNEAQLEKSRLLSDRFSAERPKGSFSTLEIQRTEQGDSAMYLCASSLTANYGYTFGSGTRLTVV.

The chain couples TRBV19 to TRBJ2-2; the match to TRBD1 covers 8 bases. J was trimmed by 3 bases and V by 1 base; bases with no gene match: 1. The germline V gene encodes CDR1 LNHDA and CDR2 SQIVND (reference sequence). The CDR3 loop spans 15 amino acids. The CDR3 loop is CASSIADRDTGELFF. In nucleotides, the CDR3 is TGTGCCAGTAGTATAGCGGACAGGGACACCGGGGAGCTGTTTTTT.

On this clone itself: A read error may account for a junction end that differs from germline. The chain uses TRBV30 and TRBJ2-2; TRBD2 matches at 8 bases. There are 14 residues in the CDR3. Germline lookup yields CDR1 GTSNPN and CDR2 SVGIG (reference sequence). The chain's CDR3 is CAWRNSGNAGELFF. CDR3 DNA: TGTGCCTGGAGAAATAGCGGGAACGCCGGGGAGCTGTTTTTT.

The J gene is TRBJ2-7, the V gene TRBV7-9; 10 bases are a match to TRBD1. The germline CDR1 and CDR2 sequences are SEHNR and FQNEAQ (reference sequence). This CDR3 is built from 13 residues. V lost 8 bases and J lost 1; bases outside the gene matches: 2. The CDR3 reads CASGDRGSYEQYF. The CDR3 DNA is TGTGCCAGCGGGGACAGGGGTTCCTACGAGCAGTACTTC.

This clone is medium-sized within its sample. J is TRBJ1-5 and V is TRBV28; D gene uncertain. Deletions cut 7 bases from V and 0 bases from J, with 13 bases between. CDR3 size: 15 residues. Germline CDR1 is MDHEN and CDR2 is SYDVKM. The CDR3 nucleotides are TGTGCCAGCAAAGGACTGGCATATAGCAATCAGCCCCAGCATTTT. Translation gives CASKGLAYSNQPQHF.

As regards this clone: The junction departs from germline at one end; a sequencing error may be responsible. V and J are TRBV7-9 and TRBJ2-5; D is perhaps TRBD2 (6 bases). The germline gives CDR1 SEHNR, CDR2 FQNEAQ (reference sequence). The CDR3 runs to 15 residues. The CDR3 sequence is CSSSLTSSGFETQYF. Here the CDR3 DNA reads TGTTCCAGCAGCTTAACTAGCTCGGGTTTCGAGACCCAGTACTTC. Filled out from reference TRBV7-9 and TRBJ2-5, the complete variable domain reads DTGVSQNPRHKITKRGQNVTFRCDPISEHNRLYWYRQTLGQGPEFLTYFQNEAQLEKSRLLSDRFSAERPKGSFSTLEIQRTEQGDSAMYLCSSSLTSSGFETQYFGPGTRLLVL.

This rearrangement joins TRBV19 to TRBJ2-7; 13 bases are shared with TRBD2. The J segment lost 3 bases and the V segment lost 5 bases, leaving 4 bases of the junction unmatched. Germline V CDR1 and CDR2: LNHDA, SQIVND (reference sequence). The CDR3 length is 15 residues. CDR3 coding DNA: TGTGCCAGTAGTCAACTAGCGGGAGGGCGCTACGAGCAGTACTTC. This encodes CASSQLAGGRYEQYF.

The genes are TRBV5-1 and TRBJ1-1; TRBD1 is a possible D gene (5 bases). Germline V gene sequence: CDR1 SGHRS, CDR2 YFSETQ. V lost 8 bases and J lost 3, with 17 bases in between. The CDR3 covers 14 residues. This CDR3 is CASMKTRTHTEAFF. The CDR3 DNA follows: TGCGCCAGTATGAAGACCCGGACACACACTGAAGCTTTCTTT.

V usage is TRBV28 and J usage is TRBJ2-3; 9 nucleotides align to TRBD2. The CDR3 length is 14 residues. J lost 4 bases, V lost 6 bases, and 5 bases had no gene match. The germline V gene has CDR1 MDHEN and CDR2 SYDVKM. CDR3 coding DNA: TGTGCCAGCAGGTCTAGCGGGATTGCAGATACGCAGTATTTT. Translation gives CASRSSGIADTQYF. Together with reference TRBV28 and TRBJ2-3, the CDR3 gives the full variable domain: DVKVTQSSRYLVKRTGEKVFLECVQDMDHENMFWYRQDPGLGLRLIYFSYDVKMKEKGDIPEGYSVSREKKERFSLILESASTNQTSMYLCASRSSGIADTQYFGPGTRLTVL.

The chain couples TRBV27 to TRBJ2-7; 10 nucleotides match TRBD2. The germline gives CDR1 MNHEY, CDR2 SMNVEV (reference sequence). The length of the CDR3 is 17 residues. J gave up 3 bases and V 5 bases, and 13 bases lay outside the gene matches. The CDR3 bases are TGTGCCAGCAGTCCCCTAGCGGGAGATGGATCTGTCTACGAGCAGTACTTC. As protein: CASSPLAGDGSVYEQYF.

This clone was recorded once. The chain carries TRBV6-6 and TRBJ2-7, with TRBD2 matching over 11 bases. The germline V gene has CDR1 MNHNY and CDR2 SVGAGI (reference sequence). J gave up 7 bases and V 4 bases, and 9 bases lay outside the gene matches. The CDR3 runs 15 residues. CDR3 protein: CASSSPSGRKGEQYF. The CDR3 region has the DNA TGTGCCAGCAGTTCTCCTAGCGGGAGGAAGGGTGAGCAGTACTTC.

The chain combines TRBV19 with TRBJ1-5; TRBD1 is a possible D gene (6 bases). The ends were cut back, 10 bases at V and 2 bases at J, with 12 bases in the middle. The germline V gene has CDR1 LNHDA and CDR2 SQIVND (reference sequence). The CDR3 loop spans 13 amino acids. This chain's CDR3 is CAISRGGNQPQHF. The CDR3 DNA reads as TGTGCCATCAGCAGGGGAGGCAATCAGCCCCAGCATTTT.

The gene calls are TRBV7-2 and TRBJ2-7; a weak D match, TRBD2 (6 bases). Trimming left V 7 bases short and J 7 bases short, with 26 bases between. This CDR3 comprises 16 residues. Germline assignment: CDR1 SGHTA and CDR2 FQGNSA. The CDR3 DNA reads TGTGCCAGCACCCCAGCGGGCATCCCCTTTTATGGGGAGCAGTACTTC. It is translated as CASTPAGIPFYGEQYF.